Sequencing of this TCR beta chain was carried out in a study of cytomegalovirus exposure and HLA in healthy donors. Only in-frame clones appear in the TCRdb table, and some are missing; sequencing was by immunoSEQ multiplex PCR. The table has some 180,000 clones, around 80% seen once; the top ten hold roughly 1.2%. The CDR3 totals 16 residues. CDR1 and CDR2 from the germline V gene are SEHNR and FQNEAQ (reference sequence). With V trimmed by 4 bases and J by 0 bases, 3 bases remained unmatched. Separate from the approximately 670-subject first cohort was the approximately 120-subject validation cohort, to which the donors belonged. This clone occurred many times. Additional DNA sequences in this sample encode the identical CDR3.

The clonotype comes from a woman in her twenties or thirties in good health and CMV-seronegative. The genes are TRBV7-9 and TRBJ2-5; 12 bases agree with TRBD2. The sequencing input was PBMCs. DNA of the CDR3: TGTGCCAGCAGCTCGACTAGCGGGGGCTACCAAGAGACCCAGTACTTC. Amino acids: CASSSTSGGYQETQYF.